Listed here is a single T cell receptor (beta chain). Its antigen has not been determined. No base quality information exists; no much larger clone differs at one position. At one collaborating source in Seattle, patients were enrolled during active infection and were followed longitudinally through the course of disease. Whole blood was collected in K2EDTA tubes by collaborating institutions according to the institutions' own protocols. For TCRbeta analysis, collaborators shipped samples in one of three forms: frozen whole blood, isolated PBMCs, or DNA extracted from either of those sample types. TCRbeta CDR3 regions were amplified from genomic DNA using the immunoSEQ Assay, a bias-controlled multiplex PCR. As for the authors' bioinformatics: Within the assay, amplification of reference gene primers was used to estimate how many nucleated cells each sample contained. To quantify the absolute abundance of each unique TCRbeta CDR3 rearrangement, sequence reads were collapsed and filtered. Productive Simpson clonality was computed per sample as the square root of Simpson's diversity index over productive rearrangements. The table comes from immuneACCESS by way of TCRdb, which keeps in-frame sequences with V and J called. Part of the clones is missing from these tables; in studies checked, under half for an unresolved V gene and the rest for unknown reasons. V and J calls and clone size are those listed in that table; D and trimming were worked out from the DNA. In all, the sample holds 150,000 to 200,000 clones, and about 81% of those were seen once. The ten largest clonotypes hold about 12% of the sample.

This entry belongs to a study of blood T cell repertoires in COVID-19 (dated by TCRdb to the early 2020s). Background on the whole study: Samples from collaborators originated in the United States, Italy and Spain and spanned both the acute and convalescent phases of COVID-19. The material from the prospective study consisted of cDNA or gDNA derived from T cells, B-cell-depleted T cells, or PBMCs. Deeply sampled blood TCRbeta repertoires from subjects exposed to, actively infected with, or recovered from COVID-19 were included in the dataset. A freely available public database, intended as a resource for researchers studying the immune response to SARS-CoV-2, is where the repertoires were released. Samples came from the ongoing ImmuneRACE study (first 160 participants) plus 1,254 subjects from 6 global collaborators. The sample metadata nearly always contained a de-identified subject ID, COVID-19 status, age in years and sex. Where available, HLA class I and class II types were obtained from metadata supplied by the sample provider rather than from assay-based typing.

Ends trimmed: V by 3 bases, J by 1 base; bases unmatched to a gene: 2. Per the germline V gene, SGHVS is the CDR1 and FQNEAQ is the CDR2. The CDR3 covers 15 residues, taking in both the cysteine and the phenylalanine. The only DNA kept is the CDR3, 45 bases in frame from the first base. The paper as a whole reports these results and caveats: The amount of clinical and demographic metadata varied by source and participant and was provided uncurated.

The receptor's source is a woman of 80 years or more with COVID-19, enrolled during active disease. The chain is assembled from TRBV7-8 and TRBJ2-3, with TRBD2 identical over 9 junction bases. The sample taken for sequencing was peripheral blood. The CDR3 protein: CASSFSGSRTDTQYF. DNA sequence: TGTGCCAGCAGCTTTAGCGGGAGTCGCACAGATACGCAGTATTTT.